The clone carrying this TCR beta chain was found a few times. Its antigen is unidentified. This sample is drawn from a study of vaccination and CD4 T cells after COVID-19. This CDR3 comprises 17 residues. V was shortened by 8 bases and J by 0 bases, with 20 bases between the two germline ends. The V gene's germline CDR1 is MNHEY and CDR2 SMNVEV (reference sequence). Time point in this sample: late sampling 161 to 241 days after vaccination in three convalescent patients. Treatment meaning: 10-day PBMC culture with coronavirus spike peptide pools or control peptides (ViraFEST assay). First, ViraFEST expanded antigen-specific T cells with peptide pools, and next it sequenced the TCRs. Fresh medium (containing IL-2) replaced half the medium on days 3 and 7. By negative selection, CD4+ T cells were isolated once culture had run for approximately 9 days. The study sequenced cultured CD4+ T cell DNA using the Oncomine TCR Beta short-read assay. It was cultured CD4+ T cells from which genomic DNA was extracted. One entry per CDR3 protein, called by TCRdb with MiXCR from the PCR reads. The data hold 25,000 to 30,000 distinct CDR3 sequences, with around a third observed a single time.

The receptor was isolated from a human donor who had recovered from COVID-19. The chain has TRBV27 and TRBJ1-5; the D gene is possibly TRBD1 (5 bases). The sample was CD4+ T cells from blood, cultured in vitro, taken about 7 months after SARS-CoV-2 vaccination. The CDR3 protein is CASHPSGGFYSNQPQHF. The CDR3 bases are TGTGCCAGCCACCCGTCCGGGGGATTTTATAGCAATCAGCCCCAGCATTTT.